This T cell receptor beta chain was sequenced during a study of blood T cells in healthy people across ages. Background on the study: With template switching, about one barcoded beta molecule was captured per two T cells.

CDR1 is DFQATT, CDR2 SNEGSKA, per germline (reference sequence). V lost 6 bases and J lost 1, with 28 bases in between. The CDR3 extends over 18 amino acids. For the second PCR, which ran for 7 to 11 cycles, a sample-barcoded 5' primer and a J-beta primer mix were used. TCRdb independently ran MiXCR on the 5' RACE reads; one entry per CDR3 protein. The data contain roughly 2 million distinct CDR3 sequences, around half of them singletons. The TCR sequence derives from a woman aged 40 to 50 in good health. This chain joins TRBV20-1 and TRBJ2-7; D possibly corresponds to TRBD1 (7 bases). Input material: blood. This CDR3 is CSATGRRIIIGDSYEQYF. The CDR3 DNA sequence: TGCAGTGCGACAGGGAGGCGGATTATAATTGGGGATTCCTACGAGCAGTACTTC.